This TCR beta chain stems from a study of neurological immune-mediated disorders. Trimming left V 1 base short and J 4 bases short, with 8 bases between. CDR3 length: 14 amino acids. The V gene's germline CDR1 is MNHEY and CDR2 SVGEGT. TCRdb reanalysed the 5' RACE reads using MiXCR and keeps one entry per CDR3 protein. The sample has roughly 56,000 distinct CDR3 sequences, 10% to 12% seen once; the top ten hold 1.8%. The table lists this clonotype with many counts. The V gene is TRBV6-2 or TRBV6-3, the J gene TRBJ1-5, with D hard to call. The sequence derives from a man aged 55 to 69 in good health. The sequencing input was PBMCs. DNA of the CDR3: TGTGCCAGCAGTTACTTCCGGCAGAATCAGCCCCAGCATTTT. Protein product: CASSYFRQNQPQHF.